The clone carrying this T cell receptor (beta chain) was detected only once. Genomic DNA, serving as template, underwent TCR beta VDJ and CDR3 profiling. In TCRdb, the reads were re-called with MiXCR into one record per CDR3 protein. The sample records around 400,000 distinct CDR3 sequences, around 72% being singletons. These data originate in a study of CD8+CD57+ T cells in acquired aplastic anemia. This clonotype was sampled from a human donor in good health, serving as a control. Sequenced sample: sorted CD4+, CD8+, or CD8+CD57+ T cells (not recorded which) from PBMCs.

In DNA form, the CDR3 reads TGTGCCAGTACCTCACGGACACGCGTGGGAGGTGAGCAGTTCTTC. Protein product: CASTSRTRVGGEQFF. The chain employs TRBV19 and TRBJ2-1; D possibly corresponds to TRBD2 (6 bases). CDR1 is LNHDA, CDR2 SQIVND, per germline (reference sequence). The CDR3 extends over 15 amino acids. Trimming shortened V by 7 bases and J by 9 bases, and 22 bases separated the two germline ends. Variable domain in full (rest from reference TRBV19 and TRBJ2-1): DGGITQSPKYLFRKEGQNVTLSCEQNLNHDAMYWYRQDPGQGLRLIYYSQIVNDFQKGDIAEGYSVSREKKESFPLTVTSAQKNPTAFYLCASTSRTRVGGEQFFGPGTRLTVL.